Listed here are 11 T cell receptor beta chains from one sample, sequenced in a study of CXCR3-negative and CXCR3-positive naive CD8 T cells. cDNA libraries for TRB were generated by 5' RACE incorporating UMI labels. TCRdb re-called the 5' RACE reads; one entry per CDR3 protein, DNA not given. The sample holds around 50,000 distinct CDR3 sequences. Sample: naive CXCR3- CD8+ T cells from blood. Subset meaning: CD45RO-CCR7+CD27+CD95- naive CD8+ T cells lacking CXCR3 (TNR3-). These receptors came from a human donor in good health. Some clones in this sample may be carry-over from other donors' samples.

The rearrangement joins TRBV28 to TRBJ2-3; absent DNA, TCRdb's TRBD2 call cannot be checked. There are 16 residues in the CDR3. The germline V gene has CDR1 MDHEN and CDR2 SYDVKM. CDR3 amino acids: CASSQGDTVPTDTQYF.

V and J are TRBV6-4 and TRBJ2-3; the D call of TRBD2 rests on TCRdb alone, since no DNA is present to check it. Germline assignment: CDR1 MRHNA and CDR2 SNTAGT. This CDR3 is built from 16 residues. CDR3 loop: CASSDSSGGATDTQYF.

The CDR3 loop reads CASSQESYEQYF. The chain carries TRBV14 and TRBJ2-7. The CDR3 covers 12 residues. Per the germline V gene, CDR1 is SGHDN and CDR2 is FVKESK.

The chain links TRBV5-1 to TRBJ2-3. CDR1 is SGHRS and CDR2 is YFSETQ in the germline V gene. The CDR3 is 15 residues long. CDR3 loop: CASSLATNIFDTQYF.

This chain links TRBV3-1 with TRBJ2-7; checking the TCRdb D call of TRBD1 is not possible without DNA. The CDR3 length is 17 residues. Germline CDR1 reads LGHDT; CDR2 reads YNNKEL (reference sequence). The CDR3 region is CASSQAPTRGGSYEQYF.

The chain joins TRBV29-1 to TRBJ2-1; TCRdb gives TRBD2 as the D gene, but with no DNA this cannot be confirmed. This CDR3 region has 16 residues. CDR1 and CDR2 from the germline V gene are SQVTM and ANQGSEA. CDR3 sequence: CSVLLAGGVPYNEQFF.

The chain recombines TRBV29-1 with TRBJ2-7; the D gene TCRdb calls, TRBD1, cannot be checked with no DNA. The CDR3 has 15 residues. Germline V gene lookup returns CDR1 SQVTM and CDR2 ANQGSEA. CDR3 in amino acids: CSVDSIRDSTYEQYF.

The chain links TRBV4-3 to TRBJ1-1. The CDR3 runs 13 residues. CDR1 and CDR2 from the germline V gene are LGHNA and YSLEER. The CDR3 sequence: CASSQDRSTEAFF.

The chain has TRBV15 and TRBJ2-7. Germline V gene sequence: CDR1 LNHNV, CDR2 YYDKDF (reference sequence). The length of the CDR3 is 14 residues. CDR3 sequence: CATSDGLRPYEQYF.

This chain connects TRBV28 to TRBJ1-1. The germline CDR1 and CDR2 sequences are MDHEN and SYDVKM. The CDR3 consists of 14 residues. The CDR3 sequence is CASSSSAGESEAFF.

The chain links TRBV7-6 to TRBJ2-1. The CDR3 is 11 amino acids. The germline V gene has CDR1 SGHVS and CDR2 FNYEAQ. CDR3 sequence reads: CASSLADEQFF.